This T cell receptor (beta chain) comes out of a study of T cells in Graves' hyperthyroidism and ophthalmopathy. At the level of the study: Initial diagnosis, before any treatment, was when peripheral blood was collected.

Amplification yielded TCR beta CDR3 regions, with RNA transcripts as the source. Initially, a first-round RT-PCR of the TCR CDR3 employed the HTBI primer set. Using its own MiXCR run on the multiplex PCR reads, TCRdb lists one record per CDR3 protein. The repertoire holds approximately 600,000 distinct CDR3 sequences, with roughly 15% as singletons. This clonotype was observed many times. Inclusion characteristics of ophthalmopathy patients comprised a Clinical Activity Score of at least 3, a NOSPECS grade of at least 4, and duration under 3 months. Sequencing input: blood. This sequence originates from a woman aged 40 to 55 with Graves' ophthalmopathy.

CDR3 sequence: CASSSTGTGAEEAFF. CDR3 DNA sequence: TGTGCCAGCTCATCCACCGGGACAGGGGCGGAAGAAGCTTTCTTT. The J gene is TRBJ1-1, the V gene TRBV18, with 10 bases aligning to TRBD1. The CDR3 totals 15 residues. Germline values: CDR1 KGHSH, CDR2 LQKENI. V lost 5 bases, J lost 8 bases, and 11 bases stayed unmatched.